The 20 T cell receptor beta chains in this list originate from one sample, sequenced in a study of blood T cell repertoires in COVID-19. Produced via immunoSEQ multiplex PCR; TCRdb's table is partial and in-frame only. This table holds under 200,000 clones, around 80% found once. The sample consisted of peripheral blood. Receptors were obtained from a man aged 55 to 70 with acute or convalescent COVID-19.

V is TRBV5-1 and J is TRBJ1-2; TRBD1 agrees at 8 bases. V was clipped by 4 bases and J by 1 base; unmatched bases: 6. The CDR3 length is 15 residues. Germline CDR1 is SGHRS and CDR2 is YFSETQ. This chain's CDR3 is CASSQTTGGNYGYTF. The CDR3 DNA reads TGCGCCAGCAGCCAAACAACAGGGGGTAACTATGGCTACACCTTC.

The chain couples TRBV11-1 to TRBJ2-1; possible D gene TRBD2, 6 bases. The length of the CDR3 is 16 residues. Germline CDR1 is SGHAT and CDR2 is FQDESV (reference sequence). V was pared by 4 bases and J by 5 bases, with 18 bases between. The CDR3: CASSSGIGSPDNEQFF. The CDR3 DNA is TGTGCCAGCAGCTCCGGGATCGGGAGCCCCGACAATGAGCAGTTCTTC. Based on the CDR3 plus reference TRBV11-1 and TRBJ2-1, the full variable domain is EAEVAQSPRYKITEKSQAVAFWCDPISGHATLYWYRQILGQGPELLVQFQDESVVDDSQLPKDRFSAERLKGVDSTLKIQPAELGDSAMYLCASSSGIGSPDNEQFFGPGTRLTVL.

The rearrangement joins TRBV4-2 to TRBJ1-2; perhaps TRBD1 as D (6 bases). The CDR3 spans 13 residues. Germline loops: CDR1 LGHNA, CDR2 YNFKEQ. V was clipped by 4 bases and J by 6 bases, with 12 bases between them. CDR3 in amino acids: CASSPRTANGYTF. The CDR3 DNA reads TGTGCCAGCAGCCCCCGGACAGCCAATGGCTACACCTTC.

J is TRBJ2-3 and V is TRBV5-1; a possible D gene is TRBD2 (5 bases). The CDR3 contains 15 residues. Germline CDR1 and CDR2: SGHRS and YFSETQ. The V end was cut by 7 bases, the J end by 0 bases, with 15 bases between. DNA of the CDR3: TGCGCCAGCGCCATAATCGGACTGAGCACAGATACGCAGTATTTT. This encodes CASAIIGLSTDTQYF.

This clone was seen a few times. The V gene is TRBV6-2 or TRBV6-3, the J gene TRBJ2-1, with TRBD2 matching 8 bases. Per the germline V gene, CDR1 is MNHEY and CDR2 is SVGEGT. V lost 0 bases, J lost 6 bases, and 10 bases stayed unmatched. This CDR3 is built from 17 residues. The CDR3 DNA follows: TGTGCCAGCAGTTACTCTCTAGCTACTAGCGGCTTCAATGAGCAGTTCTTC. Translation: CASSYSLATSGFNEQFF.

The chain recombines TRBV14 with TRBJ1-1; tentative D call: TRBD1 (5 bases). Trimming left V 4 bases short and J 5 bases short, with 17 bases between. The germline CDR1 and CDR2 sequences are SGHDN and FVKESK. The CDR3 loop spans 15 amino acids. CDR3 loop: CASSLISGGGTEAFF. The CDR3 DNA reads as TGTGCCAGCAGCCTTATCTCGGGGGGAGGGACTGAAGCTTTCTTT.

The gene calls are TRBV7-3 and TRBJ2-6; D is ambiguous. Between the trimmed V and J ends, which lost 6 bases and 2 bases, there was a span of 8 bases. Germline values: CDR1 SGHTA, CDR2 FQGTGA. This CDR3 is built from 14 residues. The CDR3 region is CASSRLPGANVLTF. CDR3 DNA: TGTGCCAGCAGTCGACTCCCTGGGGCCAACGTCCTGACTTTC.

V gene TRBV2 combines with J gene TRBJ2-7; 10 positions match TRBD2. V gave up 7 bases and J gave up 2 bases; unmatched junction bases: 8. The CDR3 extends over 15 amino acids. Germline CDR1 and CDR2: SNHLY and FYNNEI. The CDR3 region is CASNPRTSGPYEQYF. The CDR3 nucleotides read TGTGCCAGCAACCCACGGACTAGCGGACCCTACGAGCAGTACTTC.

The chain is built from TRBV7-2 and TRBJ2-7; weak D call: TRBD2 (7 bases). The V end was cut by 2 bases, the J end by 4 bases, with 21 bases between. The CDR3 covers 17 residues. The germline gives CDR1 SGHTA, CDR2 FQGNSA. CDR3 sequence: CASSLSGGRGVWYEQYF. In nucleotides, the CDR3 is TGTGCCAGCAGCTTATCGGGGGGCCGTGGAGTTTGGTACGAGCAGTACTTC.

This clone is a singleton in its sample. The rearrangement links TRBV4-3 to TRBJ2-1; D possibly corresponds to TRBD1 (5 bases). Between the trimmed V and J ends, which lost 0 bases and 4 bases, there was a span of 10 bases. CDR1 and CDR2 from the germline V gene are LGHNA and YSLEER. The CDR3 length is 15 residues. CDR3 sequence: CASSQESTGYNEQFF. The CDR3 nucleotides read TGCGCCAGCAGCCAAGAATCTACAGGATACAATGAGCAGTTCTTC.

The chain carries TRBV6-5 and TRBJ1-2; D perhaps matches TRBD1 (6 bases). The length of the CDR3 is 15 residues. The V end lost 0 bases, the J end lost 4 bases, and 12 bases lay between the germline ends. Germline values: CDR1 MNHEY, CDR2 SVGAGI. The CDR3 loop is CASSYSTGTSYGYTF. The DNA of the CDR3 is TGTGCCAGCAGTTACTCGACCGGGACAAGCTATGGCTACACCTTC.

This clone was seen more than once but under ten times. This sequence joins TRBV19 and TRBJ2-7, with D perhaps TRBD1 (6 bases). Germline CDR1 and CDR2: LNHDA and SQIVND (reference sequence). The CDR3 sequence is 14 residues long. Trimming cost V 5 bases and J 4 bases, with 15 bases left between them. The CDR3 nucleotides are TGTGCCAGTAGTCCCGGACAGACCCTTTACGAGCAGTACTTC. Encoded protein: CASSPGQTLYEQYF.

The gene calls are TRBV3-1 (or the pseudogene TRBV3-2) and TRBJ1-3; D is unresolved. CDR3 length: 14 residues. V was pared by 3 bases and J by 4 bases, with 10 bases between. Germline V gives CDR1 LGHDT, CDR2 YNNKEL (reference sequence). In nucleotides, the CDR3 is TGTGCCAGCAGCCAGGGAGGAGGGGGAAACACCATATATTTT. It encodes CASSQGGGGNTIYF.

The gene calls are TRBV19 and TRBJ1-1, with TRBD1 as a possible D gene (5 bases). V lost 4 bases to trimming and J lost 3 bases, with 9 bases between them. Germline V lookup: CDR1 LNHDA, CDR2 SQIVND (reference sequence). The CDR3 is made up of 13 amino acids. CDR3 region: CASSTTAYTEAFF. CDR3 DNA sequence: TGTGCCAGTAGTACGACAGCTTACACTGAAGCTTTCTTT. The full variable domain, with the rest looked up from reference TRBV19 and TRBJ1-1, is DGGITQSPKYLFRKEGQNVTLSCEQNLNHDAMYWYRQDPGQGLRLIYYSQIVNDFQKGDIAEGYSVSREKKESFPLTVTSAQKNPTAFYLCASSTTAYTEAFFGQGTRLTVV.

This sequence joins TRBV11-2 and TRBJ1-2, with 8 nucleotides matching TRBD1. This CDR3 has 16 amino acids. Per germline, CDR1 SGHAT and CDR2 FQNNGV. Unmatched junction bases numbered 9, after V lost 3 bases and J lost 3 bases. The CDR3: CASSLTRTGKDYGYTF. DNA of the CDR3: TGTGCCAGCAGCTTGACCCGGACAGGGAAGGACTATGGCTACACCTTC.

The chain links TRBV18 to TRBJ1-3; D is possibly TRBD1 (6 bases). Germline V CDR1 and CDR2: KGHSH, LQKENI. This CDR3 has 15 amino acids. Trimming left V 3 bases short and J 5 bases short, with 14 bases between. The CDR3 is CASSPFGQLRNTIYF. In DNA form, the CDR3 reads TGTGCCAGCTCACCGTTCGGACAGCTTCGAAACACCATATATTTT.

CDR3 amino acids: CASSQGPPPGEAFF. Written as DNA, the CDR3 is TGTGCCAGCAGCCAAGGACCTCCCCCGGGGGAAGCTTTCTTT. The chain recombines TRBV3-1 (or the pseudogene TRBV3-2) with TRBJ1-1; D not resolved. The ends were cut back, 1 base at V and 8 bases at J, with 14 bases in the middle. In germline, CDR1 is LGHDT, CDR2 YNNKEL (reference sequence). The CDR3 loop spans 14 amino acids.

The chain links TRBV4-1 to TRBJ1-4; 8 nucleotides align to TRBD1. This CDR3 is built from 16 residues. The J segment lost 6 bases and the V segment lost 2 bases, leaving 8 bases of the junction unmatched. CDR1 is MGHRA, CDR2 YSYEKL, per germline. CDR3 region: CASSQWGRGRDEKLFF. For the CDR3, the DNA is TGCGCCAGCAGCCAATGGGGCAGGGGGCGGGATGAAAAACTGTTTTTT.

The J gene is TRBJ1-2, the V gene TRBV14; 11 nucleotides line up with TRBD1. J lost 7 bases, V lost 0 bases, and 7 bases had no gene match. The germline gives CDR1 SGHDN, CDR2 FVKESK. The CDR3 is 16 amino acids. This chain's CDR3 is CASSQDRGQGAGGYTF. In DNA form, the CDR3 reads TGTGCCAGCAGCCAAGACCGCGGACAGGGGGCGGGTGGCTACACCTTC.

The chain carries TRBV6-5 and TRBJ2-1; maybe TRBD1 (6 bases). CDR3 length equals 15 residues. Germline assignment: CDR1 MNHEY and CDR2 SVGAGI. Trimming removed 6 bases from V and 1 base from J, with 13 bases in between. Here the CDR3 DNA reads TGTGCCAGCAGACAGGGTCAGGCGTCCTACAATGAGCAGTTCTTC. Protein: CASRQGQASYNEQFF.